The present TCR beta chain was sequenced within a study of T cell changes during pregnancy in multiple sclerosis (dated by TCRdb to the late 2010s). The study in broad terms: In women with multiple sclerosis, the researchers looked at how the T cell repertoire shifted as pregnancy progressed.

On this clone itself: Which antigen it targets is not known. No quality values exist for individual bases; no much larger clone is one base distant.

Taken from cysteine to phenylalanine, the CDR3 has 17 residues. CDR3 DNA is the only sequence kept; it has 51 bases, read in frame from the first base. For CDR1 and CDR2, the germline V gene lists SNHLY and FYNNEI. Relative to germline, V is missing 4 bases and J is missing 1 base, with 5 bases of the junction outside any gene match. Library preparation used the immunoSEQ multiplex PCR assay. TCRdb provides this immuneACCESS table in a form limited to in-frame rearrangements. Some clones are lacking; in checked studies, under half of them reflect an unresolved V gene, and why the rest are absent is not known. The sample table lists some 74,000 clones, about 92% of them with a count of one. Over 2% of the sample belongs to the ten largest clones.

In this chain, TRBV2 is recombined with TRBJ2-1; TRBD2 matches 12 bases in the middle. Sequencing used peripheral blood, obtained before pregnancy. The sequence was obtained from a female donor with multiple sclerosis, enrolled in a pregnancy study. The CDR3 has the sequence CASSGTSGIGSYNEQFF. The DNA reads as follows: TGTGCCAGCAGTGGGACTAGCGGGATCGGTTCCTACAATGAGCAGTTCTTC.